These T cell receptor beta chains were read from a single sample in a study of human CD8 memory T cell subsets. TCRdb re-called the 5' RACE reads; every CDR3 protein appears as one record, without DNA. Its table lists about 5,500 distinct CDR3 sequences. Sequenced sample: CD8+ T cells from PBMCs. These receptors all come from a human donor in good health. Each CDR3 is given with its conserved first and last residue. Clone size appears in some rows only: once, few, many, or a class for an expanded clone.

abundance | j_gene | v_gene | CDR3aa
medium-sized | TRBJ1-1 | TRBV15 | CATSRSKTGMGTEAFF
medium-sized | TRBJ2-3 | TRBV11-2 | CASSLLGPPVADTQYF
NA | TRBJ1-1 | TRBV28 | CASSSIGLTEAFF
NA | TRBJ2-5 | TRBV9 | CASSVDGTYGETQYF
NA | TRBJ2-1 | TRBV13 | CASSHPSGNSYNEQFF
large | TRBJ2-7 | TRBV9 | CASSRDSSYEQYF
NA | TRBJ2-1 | TRBV4-2 | CASSLRPGGANNEQFF
NA | TRBJ2-7 | TRBV19 | CASSPPGQGQAYEQYF
medium-sized | TRBJ2-5 | TRBV9 | CASSLPSGGARETQYF
NA | TRBJ2-7 | TRBV11-2 | CASSLGHHSQYEQYF
NA | TRBJ2-1 | TRBV7-9 | CASSPTRLAGGRNEQFF
NA | TRBJ2-7 | TRBV29-1 | CSVDAGDRGYEQYF
NA | TRBJ2-1 | TRBV18 | CASSPPDRIYNEQFF